This TCR beta chain was retrieved from a study of early T cells in non-severe SARS-CoV-2 infection. This clonotype was observed a handful of times. The germline V gene encodes CDR1 KGHSH and CDR2 LQKENI. This CDR3 has 13 amino acids. V lost 4 bases, J lost 6 bases, and 9 bases lay in between. The TCR library protocol attached unique molecular identifiers to the individual cDNA molecules. TCRdb re-called the 5' RACE reads with MiXCR, one entry per CDR3 protein. The sample holds 53,000 or so distinct CDR3 sequences, about 12% seen once. The TCR was taken from an adult who was a healthcare worker with PCR-confirmed SARS-CoV-2 infection or an uninfected control (not recorded which). Sequenced material: whole blood, taken at baseline. The rearrangement joins TRBV18 to TRBJ2-2; no clear D gene. The CDR3 spells CASSLQMAGELFF. The CDR3, as DNA: TGTGCCAGCTCACTTCAGATGGCCGGGGAGCTGTTTTTT.